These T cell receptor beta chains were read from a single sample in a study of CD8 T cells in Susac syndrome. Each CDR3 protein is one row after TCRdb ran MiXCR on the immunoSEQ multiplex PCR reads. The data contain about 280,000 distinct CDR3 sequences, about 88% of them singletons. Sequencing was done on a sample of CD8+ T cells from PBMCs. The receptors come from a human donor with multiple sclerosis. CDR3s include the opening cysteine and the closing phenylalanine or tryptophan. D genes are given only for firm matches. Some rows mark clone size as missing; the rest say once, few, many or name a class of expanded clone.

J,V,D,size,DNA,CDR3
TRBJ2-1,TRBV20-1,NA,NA,TGCAGCTCTCACTCGGCCCGGGAGTTGGGTGAGCAGTTCTTC,CSSHSARELGEQFF
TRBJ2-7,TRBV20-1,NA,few,TGCAGTGCTAGAAGTCCAGACATCCCCTACGAGCAGTACTTC,CSARSPDIPYEQYF
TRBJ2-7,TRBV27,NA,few,TGTGCCAGCAGTTTACGATTCTCCTACGAGCAGTACTTC,CASSLRFSYEQYF
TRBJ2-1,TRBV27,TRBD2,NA,TGTGCCAGCAGTTTAATCTTAGCGGGAGGAGTCAATGAGCAGTTCTTC,CASSLILAGGVNEQFF
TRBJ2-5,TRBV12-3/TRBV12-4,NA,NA,TGTGCCAGCAGTTTAAAGGGCTATCAAGAGACCCAGTACTTC,CASSLKGYQETQYF
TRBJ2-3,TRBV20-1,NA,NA,TGCAGTGCTACCACTTCACAGGGATGGGGCACAGATACGCAGTATTTT,CSATTSQGWGTDTQYF
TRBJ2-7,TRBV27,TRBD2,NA,TGTGCCAGCAGTTTTCAGCGGGAGAGGCCCTACGAGCAGTACTTC,CASSFQRERPYEQYF
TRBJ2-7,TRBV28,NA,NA,TGTGCCAGCAGTTTCCGGGACTCATACTCCTACGAGCAGTACTTC,CASSFRDSYSYEQYF
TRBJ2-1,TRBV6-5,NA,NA,TGTGCCAGCAGTTCCAACAGAGGGACCCTCTCCTACAATGAGCAGTTCTTC,CASSSNRGTLSYNEQFF
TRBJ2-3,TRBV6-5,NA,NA,TGTGCCAGCAGTTACGGGTCCGGATCTAGCACAGATACGCAGTATTTT,CASSYGSGSSTDTQYF
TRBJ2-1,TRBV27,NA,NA,TGTGCCAGCCTAACGGGACGGAACACCAATGAGCAGTTCTTC,CASLTGRNTNEQFF
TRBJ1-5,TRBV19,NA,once,TGTGCCAGTAGTATCCCGACGGACGGTCCTAATCAGCCCCAGCATTTT,CASSIPTDGPNQPQHF
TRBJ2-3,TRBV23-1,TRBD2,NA,TGCGCCAGCATTCTCCTCGGAACTGCAGGGACTAGCGGGGAGGATGGGGATACGCAGTATTTT,CASILLGTAGTSGEDGDTQYF
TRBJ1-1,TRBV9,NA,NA,TGTGCCAGCAGCTCCAGGGTGAACACTGAAGCTTTCTTT,CASSSRVNTEAFF
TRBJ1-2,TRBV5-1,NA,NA,TGCGCCAGCAGCTTACAGGCAGGGGCTGGGCCTTATGGCTACACCTTC,CASSLQAGAGPYGYTF
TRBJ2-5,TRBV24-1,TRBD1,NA,TGTGCCACCAGTGATGTCCGGACAGGACAAGAGACCCAGTACTTC,CATSDVRTGQETQYF
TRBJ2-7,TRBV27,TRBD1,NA,TGTGCCAGCAGTTTATCACCCGGGACAGCAATACCCAAACAGTACTTC,CASSLSPGTAIPKQYF
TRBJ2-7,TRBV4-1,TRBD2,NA,TGCGCCAGCAGCCAAAATAGCGGGACTTCCTCCGAGCAGTACTTC,CASSQNSGTSSEQYF
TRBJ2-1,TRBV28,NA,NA,TGTGCCAGCAAGCGTCTTTTTGTTAACAATGAGCAGTTCTTC,CASKRLFVNNEQFF
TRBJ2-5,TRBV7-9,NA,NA,TGTGCCAGCAGCCACCCAGCCCCTAGCGTAGAAGAGACCCAGTACTTC,CASSHPAPSVEETQYF
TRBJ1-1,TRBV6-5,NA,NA,TGTGCCAGCAGTTACTCGATCCAGACGAACACTGAAGCTTTCTTT,CASSYSIQTNTEAFF
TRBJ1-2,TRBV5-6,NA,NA,TGTGCCAGCAGCTTGTCTGCCCAAGGCTACACCTTC,CASSLSAQGYTF
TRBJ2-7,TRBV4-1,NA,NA,TGCGCCAGCAGCCAACTCCCCGCGACAGGATTCTCCTACGAGCAGTACTTC,CASSQLPATGFSYEQYF
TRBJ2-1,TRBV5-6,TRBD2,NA,TGTGCCAGCAGCTTTGCGGGAGGACTCTCCTACAATGAGCAGTTCTTC,CASSFAGGLSYNEQFF
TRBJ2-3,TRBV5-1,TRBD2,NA,TGCGCCAGCAGCTACGGGACTAGCGACACAGATACGCAGTATTTT,CASSYGTSDTDTQYF
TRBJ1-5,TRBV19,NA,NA,TGTGCCAGTAGTATAGGGGCAGACTATAGCAATCAGCCCCAGCATTTT,CASSIGADYSNQPQHF
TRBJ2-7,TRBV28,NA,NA,TGTGCCAGCAGCCCGACTAGATCCTACGAGCAGTACTTC,CASSPTRSYEQYF
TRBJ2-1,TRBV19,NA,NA,TGTGCCAGTAGTACGAACTCCGGGACTTACAATGAGCAGTTCTTC,CASSTNSGTYNEQFF
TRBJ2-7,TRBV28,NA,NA,TGTGCCAGCAGTTCCGGGACATTAGTCTACGAGCAGTACTTC,CASSSGTLVYEQYF
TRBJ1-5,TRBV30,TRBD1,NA,TGTGCCTGGAGTACTACAGGGGTGAGGTTTCAGCCCCAGCATTTT,CAWSTTGVRFQPQHF
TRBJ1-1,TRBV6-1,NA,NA,TGTGCCAGCAGTCAAAGGGACACCCGGGCGTGGGCTTTCTTT,CASSQRDTRAWAFF
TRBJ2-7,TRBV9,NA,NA,TGTGCCAGCAGCCCCCGGGACCTAAGGCACGAGCAGTACTTC,CASSPRDLRHEQYF
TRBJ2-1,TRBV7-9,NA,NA,TGTGCCAGCAGTTCACCGGGGCCCCTCGCCTTC,CASSSPGPLAF
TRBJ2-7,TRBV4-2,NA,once,TGTGCCAGCAGCCAAGGGGGAGCAACGGACGAGCAGTACTTC,CASSQGGATDEQYF
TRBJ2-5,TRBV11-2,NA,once,TGTGCCAGCAGCTACCTTTCCCAAGAGACCCAGTACTTC,CASSYLSQETQYF
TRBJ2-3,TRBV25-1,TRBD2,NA,TGTGCCAGCAGTGCAAGCGGGACGGGCACAGATACGCAGTATTTT,CASSASGTGTDTQYF
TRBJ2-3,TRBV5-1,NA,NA,TGCGCCAGCAGCTTCCGTGGGATAGGGAGAACAGATACGCAGTATTTT,CASSFRGIGRTDTQYF
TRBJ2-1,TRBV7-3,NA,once,TGTGCCAGCAGCCCAGACTCGGGGACCTACAATGAGCAGTTCTTC,CASSPDSGTYNEQFF
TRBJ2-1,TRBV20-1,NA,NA,TGCAGTGCTAGTCTCGATACTGAGCAGTTCTTC,CSASLDTEQFF
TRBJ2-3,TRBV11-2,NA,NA,TGTGCCAGCAGCTTAGAAGGGGTTAGCACAGATACGCAGTATTTT,CASSLEGVSTDTQYF
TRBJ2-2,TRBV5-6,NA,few,TGTGCCAGCAGTAGAGCCGGGGAGCTGTTTTTT,CASSRAGELFF